The entry that follows covers one TCR beta chain sequence. The data are from a study of control samples from healthy donors and cancer patients. Libraries were prepared by immunoSEQ multiplex PCR; TCRdb keeps only in-frame clonotypes and omits some of them. The repertoire consists of 100,000 to 150,000 clones, with approximately 94% occurring once and the leading ten covering approximately 4%. Trimming removed 0 bases at V and 0 bases at J, with 7 bases between. Germline V gives CDR1 SGHNT, CDR2 YYREEE (reference sequence). There are 14 residues in the CDR3. The source of this sequence is a man aged 25 to 40 in good health. V usage is TRBV5-4 and J usage is TRBJ2-7; D gene ambiguous. Sequencing used blood. CDR3 region: CASSLGEGSYEQYF. As DNA, the CDR3 is TGTGCCAGCAGCTTGGGGGAAGGCTCCTACGAGCAGTACTTC.